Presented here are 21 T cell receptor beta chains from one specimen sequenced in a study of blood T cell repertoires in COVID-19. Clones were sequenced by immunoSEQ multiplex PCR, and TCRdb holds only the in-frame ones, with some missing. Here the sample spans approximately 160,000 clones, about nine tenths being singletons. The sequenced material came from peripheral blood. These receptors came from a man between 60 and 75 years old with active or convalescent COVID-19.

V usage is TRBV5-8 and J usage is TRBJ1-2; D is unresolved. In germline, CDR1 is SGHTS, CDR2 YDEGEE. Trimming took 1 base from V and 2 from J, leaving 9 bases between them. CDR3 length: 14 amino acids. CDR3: CASSLNGVNYGYTF. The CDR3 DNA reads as TGTGCCAGCAGCTTGAATGGAGTGAACTATGGCTACACCTTC.

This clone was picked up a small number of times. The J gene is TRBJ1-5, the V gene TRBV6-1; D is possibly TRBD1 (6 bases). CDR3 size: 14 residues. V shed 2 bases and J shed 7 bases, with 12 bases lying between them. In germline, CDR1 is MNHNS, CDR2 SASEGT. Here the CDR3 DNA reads TGTGCCAGCAGTGAAACCAGGGGATGGCAGCCCCAGCATTTT. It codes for CASSETRGWQPQHF.

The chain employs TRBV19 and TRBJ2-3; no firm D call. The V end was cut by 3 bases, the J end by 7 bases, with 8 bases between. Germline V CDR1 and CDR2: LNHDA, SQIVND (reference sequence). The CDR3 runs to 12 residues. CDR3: CASSIGSHTQYF. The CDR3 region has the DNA TGTGCCAGTAGTATCGGTTCACATACGCAGTATTTT.

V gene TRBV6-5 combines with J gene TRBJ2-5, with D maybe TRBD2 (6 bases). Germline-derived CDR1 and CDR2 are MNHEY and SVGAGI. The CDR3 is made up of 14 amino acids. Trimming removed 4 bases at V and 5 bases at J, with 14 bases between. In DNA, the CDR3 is TGTGCCAGCAGTTTGAAGGGGACTCGCGAGACCCAGTACTTC. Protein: CASSLKGTRETQYF.

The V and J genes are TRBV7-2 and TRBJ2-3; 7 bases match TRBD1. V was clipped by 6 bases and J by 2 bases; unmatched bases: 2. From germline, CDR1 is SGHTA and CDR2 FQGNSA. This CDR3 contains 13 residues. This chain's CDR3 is CASRGQNTDTQYF. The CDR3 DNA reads TGTGCCAGCAGGGGACAGAACACAGATACGCAGTATTTT.

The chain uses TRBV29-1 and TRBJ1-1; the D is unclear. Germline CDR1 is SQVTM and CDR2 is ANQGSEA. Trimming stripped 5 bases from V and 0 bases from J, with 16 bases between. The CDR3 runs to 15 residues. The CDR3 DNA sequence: TGCAGCGTTAGGATGCAGGTGACTATGAACACTGAAGCTTTCTTT. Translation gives CSVRMQVTMNTEAFF. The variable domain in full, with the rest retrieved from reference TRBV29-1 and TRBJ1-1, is SAVISQKPSRDICQRGTSLTIQCQVDSQVTMMFWYRQQPGQSLTLIATANQGSEATYESGFVIDKFPISRPNLTFSTLTVSNMSPEDSSIYLCSVRMQVTMNTEAFFGQGTRLTVV.

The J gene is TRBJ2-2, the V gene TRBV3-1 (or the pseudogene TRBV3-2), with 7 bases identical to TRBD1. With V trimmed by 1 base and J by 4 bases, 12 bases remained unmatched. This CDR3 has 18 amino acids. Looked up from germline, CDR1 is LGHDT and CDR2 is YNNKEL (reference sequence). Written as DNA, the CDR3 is TGTGCCAGCAGCCAAGTTCGGGACAGCCTGCGAGTCACCGGGGAGCTGTTTTTT. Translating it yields CASSQVRDSLRVTGELFF.

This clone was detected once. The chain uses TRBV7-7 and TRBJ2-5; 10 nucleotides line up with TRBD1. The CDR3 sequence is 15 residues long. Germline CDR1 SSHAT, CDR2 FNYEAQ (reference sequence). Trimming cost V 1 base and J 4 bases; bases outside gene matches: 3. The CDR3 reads CASSLVGQGRETQYF. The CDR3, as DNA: TGTGCCAGCAGCTTAGTGGGACAGGGGAGAGAGACCCAGTACTTC.

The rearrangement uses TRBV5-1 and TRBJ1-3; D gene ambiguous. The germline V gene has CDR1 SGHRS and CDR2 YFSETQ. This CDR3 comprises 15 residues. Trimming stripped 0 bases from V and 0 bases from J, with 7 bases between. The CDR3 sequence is CASSLDWSSGNTIYF. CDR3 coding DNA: TGCGCCAGCAGCTTGGACTGGAGCTCTGGAAACACCATATATTTT.

CDR3 nucleotides: TGTGCCAGCAGCCAAGGACTAGCGGGGGACTACGAGCAGTACTTC. Its protein product is CASSQGLAGDYEQYF. The chain employs TRBV7-2 and TRBJ2-7; 13 bases match TRBD2. The CDR3 sequence is 15 residues long. Trimming removed 5 bases from V and 3 bases from J; junction bases left unmatched: 4. Germline V gives CDR1 SGHTA, CDR2 FQGNSA. Full variable domain (missing parts from reference TRBV7-2 and TRBJ2-7): GAGVSQSPSNKVTEKGKDVELRCDPISGHTALYWYRQSLGQGLEFLIYFQGNSAPDKSGLPSDRFSAERTGGSVSTLTIQRTQQEDSAVYLCASSQGLAGDYEQYFGPGTRLTVT.

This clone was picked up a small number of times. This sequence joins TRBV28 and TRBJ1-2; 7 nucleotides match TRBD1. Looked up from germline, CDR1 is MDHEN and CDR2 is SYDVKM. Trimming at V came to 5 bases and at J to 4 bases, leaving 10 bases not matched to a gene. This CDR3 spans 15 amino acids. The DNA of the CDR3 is TGTGCCAGCAGTGCAAGCCACAGGGGAGTCTATGGCTACACCTTC. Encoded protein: CASSASHRGVYGYTF.

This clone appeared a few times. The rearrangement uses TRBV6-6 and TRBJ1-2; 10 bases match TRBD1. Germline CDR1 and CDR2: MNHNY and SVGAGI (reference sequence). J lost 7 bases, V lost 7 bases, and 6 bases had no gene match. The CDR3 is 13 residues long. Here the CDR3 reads CASTLGTGAGYTF. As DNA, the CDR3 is TGTGCCAGCACCTTAGGGACAGGGGCTGGCTACACCTTC.

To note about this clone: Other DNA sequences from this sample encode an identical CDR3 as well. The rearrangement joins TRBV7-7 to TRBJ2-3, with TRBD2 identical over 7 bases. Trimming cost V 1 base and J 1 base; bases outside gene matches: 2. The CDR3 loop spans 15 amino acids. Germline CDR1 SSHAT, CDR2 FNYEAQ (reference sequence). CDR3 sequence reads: CASSLGLAGTDTQYF. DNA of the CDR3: TGTGCCAGCAGCTTAGGTCTAGCGGGCACAGATACGCAGTATTTT. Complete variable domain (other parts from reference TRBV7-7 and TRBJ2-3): GAGVSQSPRYKVTKRGQDVTLRCDPISSHATLYWYQQALGQGPEFLTYFNYEAQPDKSGLPSDRFSAERPEGSISTLTIQRTEQRDSAMYRCASSLGLAGTDTQYFGPGTRLTVL.

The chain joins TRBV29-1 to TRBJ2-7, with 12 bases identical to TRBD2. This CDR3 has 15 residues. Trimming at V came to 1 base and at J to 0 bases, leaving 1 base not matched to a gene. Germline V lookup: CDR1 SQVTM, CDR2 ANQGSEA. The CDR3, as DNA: TGCAGCGTTGAAGGACTAGCGGGAGCCTCCTACGAGCAGTACTTC. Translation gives CSVEGLAGASYEQYF.

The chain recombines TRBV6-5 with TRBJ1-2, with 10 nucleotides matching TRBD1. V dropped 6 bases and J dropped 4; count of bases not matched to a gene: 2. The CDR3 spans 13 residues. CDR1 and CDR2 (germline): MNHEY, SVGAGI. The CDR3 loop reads CASSWDRGYGYTF. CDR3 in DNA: TGTGCCAGCAGCTGGGACAGGGGCTATGGCTACACCTTC.

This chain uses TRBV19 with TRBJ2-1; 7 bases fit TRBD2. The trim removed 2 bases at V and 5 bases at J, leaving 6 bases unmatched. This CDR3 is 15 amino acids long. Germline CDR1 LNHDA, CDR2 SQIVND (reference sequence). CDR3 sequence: CASSIRGRADNEQFF. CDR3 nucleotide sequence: TGTGCCAGTAGTATACGGGGGAGGGCCGACAATGAGCAGTTCTTC.

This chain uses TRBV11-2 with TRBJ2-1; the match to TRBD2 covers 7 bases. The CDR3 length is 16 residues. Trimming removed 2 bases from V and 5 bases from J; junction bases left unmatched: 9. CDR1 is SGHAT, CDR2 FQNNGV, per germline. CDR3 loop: CASSLRASGHNNEQFF. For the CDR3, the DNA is TGTGCCAGCAGCTTAAGGGCTAGCGGACATAACAATGAGCAGTTCTTC.

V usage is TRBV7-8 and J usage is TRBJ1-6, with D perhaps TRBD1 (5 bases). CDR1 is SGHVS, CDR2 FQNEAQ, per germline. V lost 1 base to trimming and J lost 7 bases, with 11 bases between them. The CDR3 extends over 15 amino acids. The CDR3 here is CASSLVGGLNSPLHF. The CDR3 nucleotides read TGTGCCAGCAGCTTAGTGGGGGGGTTAAATTCACCCCTCCACTTT.

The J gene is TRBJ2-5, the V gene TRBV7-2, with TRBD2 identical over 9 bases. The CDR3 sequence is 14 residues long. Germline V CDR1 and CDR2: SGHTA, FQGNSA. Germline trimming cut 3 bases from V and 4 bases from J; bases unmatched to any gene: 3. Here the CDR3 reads CASSFGGGVETQYF. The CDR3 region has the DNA TGTGCCAGCAGCTTCGGCGGGGGGGTAGAGACCCAGTACTTC.

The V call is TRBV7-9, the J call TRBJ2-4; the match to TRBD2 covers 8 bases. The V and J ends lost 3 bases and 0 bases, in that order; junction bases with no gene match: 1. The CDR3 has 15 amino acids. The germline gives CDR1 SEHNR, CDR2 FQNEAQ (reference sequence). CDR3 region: CASSFTSGAKNIQYF. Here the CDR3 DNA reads TGTGCCAGCAGCTTTACTAGCGGAGCCAAAAACATTCAGTACTTC.

The CDR3 sequence is CASSPDRVYGYTF. CDR3 nucleotide sequence: TGTGCCAGCAGTCCGGACAGGGTGTATGGCTACACCTTC. This chain uses TRBV27 with TRBJ1-2; 8 bases are a match to TRBD1. Germline values: CDR1 MNHEY, CDR2 SMNVEV (reference sequence). The V and J ends lost 5 bases and 5 bases, in that order; junction bases with no gene match: 4. This CDR3 has 13 residues.